Here is one T cell receptor beta chain with its context. This specimen comes from a study of blood T cell repertoires in COVID-19. Trimming at V came to 4 bases and at J to 10 bases, leaving 7 bases not matched to a gene. Germline V gene sequence: CDR1 MNHEY, CDR2 SMNVEV (reference sequence). The CDR3 runs to 15 residues. The protocol was immunoSEQ multiplex PCR, while the TCRdb copy is restricted to in-frame clones and leaves out a portion. This sample has 300,000 to 400,000 clones, with roughly nine tenths found just once. This rearrangement joins TRBV27 to TRBJ1-6; 10 positions match TRBD1. What was sequenced was PBMCs or T cells enriched from blood (not recorded which). The receptor comes from a woman in her thirties who had recovered from COVID-19. CDR3 sequence: CASSSGDRGNSPLHF. CDR3 DNA: TGTGCCAGCAGTTCCGGGGACAGGGGAAACTCACCCCTCCACTTT.